These 25 T cell receptor beta chains were all obtained from the same sample, sequenced in a study of blood T cell repertoires in COVID-19. This table comes from immunoSEQ multiplex PCR, and its TCRdb copy is limited to in-frame clones, with some not included. There are 100,000 to 150,000 clones in the sample; 75% to 90% occur only once, and roughly 3.2% lies in the top ten. The sequencing input was peripheral blood. The origin of the receptors is a woman at least 80 years old with COVID-19, enrolled during active disease.

CDR3 in amino acids: CSVTSAGGEFF. CDR3 DNA sequence: TGCAGCGTTACGTCGGCCGGCGGGGAGTTCTTC. The chain is built from TRBV29-1 and TRBJ2-1; possible D gene TRBD2, 6 bases. CDR1 is SQVTM and CDR2 is ANQGSEA in the germline V gene. V lost 5 bases, J lost 14 bases, and 16 bases lay in between. The CDR3 is made up of 11 amino acids.

This clone came up once. The rearrangement uses TRBV7-2 and TRBJ2-5, with 7 bases aligning to TRBD2. With V trimmed by 4 bases and J by 4 bases, 9 bases remained unmatched. Germline loops: CDR1 SGHTA, CDR2 FQGNSA. CDR3 length: 15 residues. CDR3 residues: CASSSLTSSAETQYF. DNA for the CDR3: TGTGCCAGCAGCTCGTTGACTAGCTCGGCAGAGACCCAGTACTTC.

The J gene is TRBJ2-5, the V gene TRBV10-3; perhaps TRBD2 as D (5 bases). This CDR3 has 14 residues. Deletions cut 0 bases from V and 5 bases from J, with 10 bases between. Looked up from germline, CDR1 is ENHRY and CDR2 is SYGVKD. The CDR3 is CAISESEGGETQYF. CDR3 in DNA: TGTGCCATCAGTGAGTCCGAGGGCGGGGAGACCCAGTACTTC.

The CDR3 loop is CASSRSGSSYEQYF. CDR3 nucleotides: TGTGCCAGCAGCCGAAGCGGGAGCTCCTACGAGCAGTACTTC. The chain joins TRBV7-8 to TRBJ2-7, with 8 bases identical to TRBD2. Looked up from germline, CDR1 is SGHVS and CDR2 is FQNEAQ. The CDR3 loop spans 14 amino acids. The V and J ends lost 5 bases and 0 bases, in that order; junction bases with no gene match: 3.

The V and J genes are TRBV19 and TRBJ1-2; 8 nucleotides match TRBD1. The CDR3 loop spans 16 amino acids. Germline V gene data show CDR1 as LNHDA and CDR2 as SQIVND (reference sequence). V was pared by 4 bases and J by 4 bases, with 11 bases of the junction left unmatched. The CDR3 DNA sequence: TGTGCCAGTAGTACTCTCGGACAGGGCGGACTCTATGGCTACACCTTC. This sequence encodes CASSTLGQGGLYGYTF.

The gene calls are TRBV5-6 and TRBJ1-2; D not resolved. The CDR3 has 12 residues. Germline lookup yields CDR1 SGHDT and CDR2 YYEEEE. Between the trimmed V and J ends, which lost 2 bases and 4 bases, there was a span of 6 bases. The CDR3 is CASSFWPYGYTF. The CDR3 DNA is TGTGCCAGCAGCTTTTGGCCCTATGGCTACACCTTC.

The J gene is TRBJ2-7, the V gene TRBV5-6; 12 bases map to TRBD2. Germline CDR1 reads SGHDT; CDR2 reads YYEEEE. With V trimmed by 3 bases and J by 2 bases, 3 bases remained unmatched. The CDR3 contains 15 residues. The CDR3 here is CASSSGLAGTYEQYF. The CDR3 DNA follows: TGTGCCAGCAGCTCTGGACTAGCGGGAACCTACGAGCAGTACTTC.

Written as DNA, the CDR3 is TGTGCCAGCAGTTATTCTACAGGGGGAAGGAGCTACGAGCAGTACTTC. As protein: CASSYSTGGRSYEQYF. This chain uses TRBV6-2 or TRBV6-3 with TRBJ2-7; TRBD1 aligns across 8 bases. With V trimmed by 3 bases and J by 3 bases, 10 bases remained unmatched. Germline V lookup: CDR1 MNHEY, CDR2 SVGEGT. The CDR3 is made up of 16 amino acids.

This clone was counted between two and nine times. V and J are TRBV4-1 and TRBJ2-1; 12 nucleotides match TRBD2. Unmatched junction bases numbered 5, after V lost 2 bases and J lost 9 bases. There are 15 residues in the CDR3. CDR1 MGHRA and CDR2 YSYEKL come from the germline V gene. CDR3 region: CASSQRLAGEIEQFF. The CDR3, as DNA: TGCGCCAGCAGCCAAAGACTAGCGGGAGAGATTGAGCAGTTCTTC.

The chain recombines TRBV3-1 (or the pseudogene TRBV3-2) with TRBJ1-1; D is uncertain. In germline, CDR1 is LGHDT, CDR2 YNNKEL (reference sequence). V was trimmed by 3 bases and J by 6 bases, leaving 11 bases between them. This CDR3 is 13 amino acids long. The CDR3 region is CASSQTPSAEAFF. CDR3 DNA sequence: TGTGCCAGCAGCCAGACTCCGAGCGCTGAAGCTTTCTTT.

V and J are TRBV19 and TRBJ1-1; the match to TRBD1 covers 8 bases. Germline CDR1 LNHDA, CDR2 SQIVND (reference sequence). J lost 6 bases, V lost 7 bases, and 7 bases had no gene match. This CDR3 has 13 residues. The CDR3 loop is CASMDRAGAEAFF. CDR3 bases: TGTGCCAGTATGGACAGGGCTGGGGCTGAAGCTTTCTTT.

The chain combines TRBV7-2 with TRBJ2-1, with D unresolved. This CDR3 comprises 17 residues. V was clipped by 2 bases and J by 1 base, with 15 bases between them. From germline, CDR1 is SGHTA and CDR2 FQGNSA. CDR3 DNA sequence: TGTGCCAGCAGCTTACAAGGCACGCGAGGATCCTACAATGAGCAGTTCTTC. It is translated as CASSLQGTRGSYNEQFF.

The chain recombines TRBV4-2 with TRBJ2-1; D gene uncertain. Germline CDR1 LGHNA, CDR2 YNFKEQ. The ends were cut back, 2 bases at V and 8 bases at J, with 19 bases in the middle. The CDR3 length is 16 residues. The CDR3, as DNA: TGTGCCAGCAGCCAAATCAAATCTAGTACGAGGCATGAGCAGTTCTTC. Its translation: CASSQIKSSTRHEQFF.

V usage is TRBV12-3 or TRBV12-4 and J usage is TRBJ2-5, with D possibly being TRBD1 (5 bases). The CDR3 has 13 amino acids. V was clipped by 1 base and J by 5 bases, with 8 bases between them. CDR3 sequence: CASSLVGAETQYF. For the CDR3, the DNA is TGTGCCAGCAGTTTAGTAGGGGCTGAGACCCAGTACTTC.

The chain uses TRBV24-1 and TRBJ2-1; tentatively, D is TRBD1 (6 bases). The CDR3 runs to 13 residues. The germline V gene has CDR1 KGHDR and CDR2 SFDVKD. V shed 8 bases and J shed 3 bases, with 10 bases lying between them. Here the CDR3 DNA reads TGTGCCACCACAGGGGCCGGCTACAATGAGCAGTTCTTC. This gives the protein CATTGAGYNEQFF.

This chain links TRBV7-8 with TRBJ2-7, with 11 bases fitting TRBD2. Per the germline V gene, CDR1 is SGHVS and CDR2 is FQNEAQ. V lost 1 base and J lost 4; bases outside the gene matches: 3. This CDR3 comprises 15 residues. The CDR3 protein is CASSLGGTSGYEQYF. Here the CDR3 DNA reads TGTGCCAGCAGCTTAGGTGGGACTAGCGGATACGAGCAGTACTTC.

This clone was counted between two and nine times. V gene TRBV2 combines with J gene TRBJ2-3, with 14 bases aligning to TRBD2. With V trimmed by 10 bases and J by 11 bases, 11 bases remained unmatched. Looked up from germline, CDR1 is SNHLY and CDR2 is FYNNEI. The length of the CDR3 is 14 residues. In DNA, the CDR3 is TGTGCCAACACACTGACTAGCGGGAGGGTGGGGCAGTATTTT. Amino acid sequence: CANTLTSGRVGQYF.

This clone was detected a few times. The rearrangement links TRBV15 to TRBJ1-1; D not resolved. The CDR3 contains 13 residues. Trimming pared 4 bases from V and 5 bases from J, leaving 11 bases between. Looked up from germline, CDR1 is LNHNV and CDR2 is YYDKDF (reference sequence). The CDR3 loop is CATSKELGTEAFF. The CDR3 nucleotides are TGTGCCACCAGCAAAGAACTAGGGACTGAAGCTTTCTTT.

This clone was seen a handful of times. Here the CDR3 DNA reads TGTGCCAGTAGGAGCTACGGTAGCACAGATACGCAGTATTTT. Translating gives CASRSYGSTDTQYF. The V and J genes are TRBV19 and TRBJ2-3; D is undetermined. Germline V gene data show CDR1 as LNHDA and CDR2 as SQIVND (reference sequence). Trimming removed 6 bases at V and 0 bases at J, with 10 bases between. The CDR3 length is 14 residues.

This clone has only a few counts. This chain uses TRBV9 with TRBJ2-3, with D possibly being TRBD1 (5 bases). Trimming stripped 1 base from V and 2 bases from J, with 14 bases between. The CDR3 runs to 16 residues. In germline, CDR1 is SGDLS, CDR2 YYNGEE. CDR3 in DNA: TGTGCCAGCAGCGTATTTCCGGACAAACACACAGATACGCAGTATTTT. This gives the protein CASSVFPDKHTDTQYF.

The chain uses TRBV27 and TRBJ2-2; 10 positions match TRBD2. The length of the CDR3 is 15 residues. In germline, CDR1 is MNHEY, CDR2 SMNVEV (reference sequence). With V trimmed by 5 bases and J by 7 bases, 7 bases remained unmatched. Here the CDR3 reads CASSVLAGVGGELFF. The CDR3 DNA follows: TGTGCCAGCAGTGTCCTAGCGGGAGTAGGCGGGGAGCTGTTTTTT.

CDR3 DNA sequence: TGTGCCAGCAGTTACGCGGTCGACAGGTCCTACACCTTC. This sequence encodes CASSYAVDRSYTF. The chain links TRBV6-5 to TRBJ1-2; a weak D match, TRBD1 (6 bases). The CDR3 extends over 13 amino acids. Between the trimmed V and J ends, which lost 2 bases and 10 bases, there was a span of 14 bases. In germline, CDR1 is MNHEY, CDR2 SVGAGI.

V and J are TRBV29-1 and TRBJ2-7; the match to TRBD1 covers 8 bases. The germline V gene encodes CDR1 SQVTM and CDR2 ANQGSEA. The CDR3 is made up of 14 amino acids. Trimming cost V 4 bases and J 4 bases; bases outside gene matches: 9. DNA of the CDR3: TGCAGCGTTGGGCTGGACAGGGCTTTTTACGAGCAGTACTTC. Translating it yields CSVGLDRAFYEQYF.

The chain combines TRBV19 with TRBJ1-1, with 10 bases lining up with TRBD1. With V trimmed by 5 bases and J by 6 bases, 9 bases remained unmatched. CDR1 is LNHDA and CDR2 is SQIVND in the germline V gene (reference sequence). This CDR3 spans 15 amino acids. In DNA, the CDR3 is TGTGCCAGTAGTCATCCCGGACAGGGGGGCTCTGAAGCTTTCTTT. Translating gives CASSHPGQGGSEAFF. Full variable domain (remainder filled in from reference TRBV19 and TRBJ1-1): DGGITQSPKYLFRKEGQNVTLSCEQNLNHDAMYWYRQDPGQGLRLIYYSQIVNDFQKGDIAEGYSVSREKKESFPLTVTSAQKNPTAFYLCASSHPGQGGSEAFFGQGTRLTVV.

The chain uses TRBV7-9 and TRBJ2-5, with D unresolved. The ends were cut back, 1 base at V and 3 bases at J, with 15 bases in the middle. This CDR3 comprises 16 residues. CDR1 and CDR2 from the germline V gene are SEHNR and FQNEAQ (reference sequence). CDR3 DNA sequence: TGTGCCAGCAGCTTAGAGCAATACAGAACAAAAGAGACCCAGTACTTC. Protein sequence: CASSLEQYRTKETQYF.